The 2 T cell receptor beta chains given below trace back to one sample, sequenced in a study of Ad26.COV2.S vaccination and SARS-CoV-2 variants. Noted treatment: some 19 received Ad26.COV2.S at low or high dose, single or two shots; roughly five received placebo; per-sample allocation not given. On day 63 after the first injection, vaccine and placebo recipients gave samples. TCRdb's table, derived via immunoSEQ multiplex PCR, lists solely in-frame clones and lacks some. The repertoire holds a few hundred thousand clones, with about 83% as singletons. The sequencing here drew on peripheral blood, taken in a trial of Ad26.COV2.S vaccine versus placebo. These receptors originate from a person aged 18 to 59 who received the Ad26.COV2.S COVID-19 vaccine or a placebo.

V usage is TRBV7-8 and J usage is TRBJ1-4; possible D gene TRBD1, 5 bases. CDR3 length equals 13 residues. Germline V gene data show CDR1 as SGHVS and CDR2 as FQNEAQ. V lost 3 bases to trimming and J lost 5 bases, with 7 bases between them. CDR3 amino acids: CASSFRQNEKLFF. Here the CDR3 DNA reads TGTGCCAGCAGCTTCCGACAGAATGAAAAACTGTTTTTT.

The chain recombines TRBV20-1 with TRBJ2-5; D is possibly TRBD2 (6 bases). Trimming pared 3 bases from V and 3 bases from J, leaving 14 bases between. CDR3 length: 14 amino acids. Germline V gives CDR1 DFQATT, CDR2 SNEGSKA (reference sequence). CDR3 coding DNA: TGCAGTGCTAGTGACCGGGAGCCCAAAGAGACCCAGTACTTC. Protein product: CSASDREPKETQYF.